This T cell receptor (beta chain) was obtained from a study of cytomegalovirus exposure and HLA in healthy donors. Study outcomes and limitations: Confirmation in vitro established that a few CMV-associated chains were specific for CMV antigens.

Regarding this clone: The antigen is unknown.

Germline assignment: CDR1 LNHDA and CDR2 SQIVND (reference sequence). The ends lost 10 bases at V and 7 bases at J; junction bases unmatched: 10. The CDR3 length is 14 residues. PCR employed 60 Vbeta and 13 Jbeta primers. Only in-frame clones appear in the TCRdb table, and some are missing; sequencing was by immunoSEQ multiplex PCR. This sample has a few hundred thousand clones, with roughly 79% found just once. The specimen was PBMCs. V and J are TRBV19 and TRBJ1-1; TRBD1 aligns across 12 bases. The receptor was isolated from a man between 18 and 35 years old in good health and CMV-seronegative. The CDR3 reads CATSRDRGRNEAFF. The CDR3 DNA follows: TGTGCCACCTCCCGGGACAGGGGGCGAAATGAAGCTTTCTTT.